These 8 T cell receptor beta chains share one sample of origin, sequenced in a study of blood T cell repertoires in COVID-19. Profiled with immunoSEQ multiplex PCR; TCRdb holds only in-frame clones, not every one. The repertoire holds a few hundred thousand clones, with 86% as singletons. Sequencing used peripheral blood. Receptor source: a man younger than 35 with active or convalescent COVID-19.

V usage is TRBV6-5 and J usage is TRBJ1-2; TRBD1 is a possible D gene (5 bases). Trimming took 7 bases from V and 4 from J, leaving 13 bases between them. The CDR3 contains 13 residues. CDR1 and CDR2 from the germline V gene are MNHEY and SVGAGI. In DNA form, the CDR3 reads TGTGCCAGCAAAGAACAGGATTCCTATGGCTACACCTTC. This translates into CASKEQDSYGYTF.

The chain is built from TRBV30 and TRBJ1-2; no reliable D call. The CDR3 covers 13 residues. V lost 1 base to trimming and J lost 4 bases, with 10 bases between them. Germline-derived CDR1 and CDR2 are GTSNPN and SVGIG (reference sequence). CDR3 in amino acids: CAWSARVGYGYTF. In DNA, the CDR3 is TGTGCCTGGAGTGCCCGGGTTGGCTATGGCTACACCTTC.

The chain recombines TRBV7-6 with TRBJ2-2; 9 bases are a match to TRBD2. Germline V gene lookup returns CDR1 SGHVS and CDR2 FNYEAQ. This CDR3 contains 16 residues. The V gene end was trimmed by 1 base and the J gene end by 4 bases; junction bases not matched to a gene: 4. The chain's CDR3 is CASSLVRGGITGELFF. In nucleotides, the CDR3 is TGTGCCAGCAGCTTAGTGCGGGGGGGTATCACCGGGGAGCTGTTTTTT.

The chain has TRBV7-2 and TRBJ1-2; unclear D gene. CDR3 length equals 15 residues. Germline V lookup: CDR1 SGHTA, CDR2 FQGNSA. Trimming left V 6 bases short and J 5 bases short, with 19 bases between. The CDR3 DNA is TGTGCCAGCAGGCGGGCGCTCGAGCTTCGGTATGGCTACACCTTC. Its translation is CASRRALELRYGYTF.

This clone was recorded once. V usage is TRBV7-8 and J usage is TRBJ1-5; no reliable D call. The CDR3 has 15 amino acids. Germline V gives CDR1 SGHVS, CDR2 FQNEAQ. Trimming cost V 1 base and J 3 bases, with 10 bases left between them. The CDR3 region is CASSLVAGNNQPQHF. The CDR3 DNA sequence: TGTGCCAGCAGCTTAGTTGCGGGTAACAATCAGCCCCAGCATTTT. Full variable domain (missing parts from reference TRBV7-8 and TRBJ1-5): GAGVSQSPRYKVAKRGQDVALRCDPISGHVSLFWYQQALGQGPEFLTYFQNEAQLDKSGLPSDRFFAERPEGSVSTLKIQRTQQEDSAVYLCASSLVAGNNQPQHFGDGTRLSIL.

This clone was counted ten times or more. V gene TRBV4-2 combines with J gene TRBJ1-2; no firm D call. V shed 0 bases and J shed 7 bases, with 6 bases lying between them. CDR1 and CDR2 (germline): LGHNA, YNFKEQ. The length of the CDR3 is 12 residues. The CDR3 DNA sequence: TGTGCCAGCAGCCAAGATTCGAGTGGCTACACCTTC. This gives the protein CASSQDSSGYTF.

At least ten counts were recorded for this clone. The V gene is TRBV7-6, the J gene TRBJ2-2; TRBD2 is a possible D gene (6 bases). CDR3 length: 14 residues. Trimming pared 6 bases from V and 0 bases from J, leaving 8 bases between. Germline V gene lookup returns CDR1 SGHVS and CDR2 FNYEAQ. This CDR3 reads CASSRGTNTGELFF. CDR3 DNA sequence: TGTGCCAGCAGTCGGGGGACGAACACCGGGGAGCTGTTTTTT. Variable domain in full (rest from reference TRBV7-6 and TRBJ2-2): GAGVSQSPRYKVTKRGQDVALRCDPISGHVSLYWYRQALGQGPEFLTYFNYEAQQDKSGLPNDRFSAERPEGSISTLTIQRTEQRDSAMYRCASSRGTNTGELFFGEGSRLTVL.

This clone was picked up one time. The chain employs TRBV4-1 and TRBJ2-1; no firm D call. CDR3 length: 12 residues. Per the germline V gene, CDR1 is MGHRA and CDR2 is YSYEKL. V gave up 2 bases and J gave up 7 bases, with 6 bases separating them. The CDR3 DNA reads TGCGCCAGCAGCCAACCACGGAATGAGCAGTTCTTC. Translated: CASSQPRNEQFF.